This TCR beta chain was captured in a study of T cells after posttransplantation cyclophosphamide. Study-level findings and limits: Donor CD8+ memory clones often dominated recipient blood repertoires at later times. TRB overlap between skin or GI tissue T cells and blood was limited.

Germline V gene lookup returns CDR1 SQVTM and CDR2 ANQGSEA. This CDR3 spans 11 amino acids. V shed 7 bases and J shed 1 base, with 7 bases lying between them. Worth noting for this clone: Antigen: not known.

The assay was immunoSEQ multiplex PCR, and TCRdb's table has in-frame clones only and misses some. The data hold tens of thousands of clones, with roughly 86% observed a single time. This TCR was recovered from a young man with a blood cancer, CMV-positive, and with a related stem cell donor. This rearrangement joins TRBV29-1 to TRBJ1-1, with a weak D call TRBD1 (6 bases). Source material: PBMCs. CDR3 sequence (DNA): TGCAGCGCGACAGGGAACACTGAAGCTTTCTTT. It encodes CSATGNTEAFF.